This TCR beta chain was obtained from a study of blood T cell repertoires in COVID-19. V gave up 6 bases and J gave up 3 bases; unmatched junction bases: 5. In germline, CDR1 is WSHSY, CDR2 SAAADI. This CDR3 region has 15 residues. In the study's own analysis: Counts of nucleated cells, estimated from reference gene primer amplification, were obtained. Profiled with immunoSEQ multiplex PCR; TCRdb holds only in-frame clones, not every one. The V and J calls and clone size were taken over from that table, and D and trimming were inferred from the DNA. The sample includes 110,000 to 150,000 clones, 75% to 90% seen only once; the top ten take 2.5% to 3.5%.

The V call is TRBV10-2, the J call TRBJ2-7; 13 nucleotides match TRBD2. This sequence originates from a woman between 55 and 75 years old with active COVID-19. Sequencing was performed on peripheral blood. The DNA of the CDR3 is TGCGCCAGCAGAAGGGGACTAGCGGGACTCTACGAGCAGTACTTC. This gives the protein CASRRGLAGLYEQYF.